The 17 T cell receptor beta chains below come from one sample, sequenced in a study of shared clonotypes between healthy human individuals. TCRdb keeps only in-frame clones here, not all; method: immunoSEQ multiplex PCR. Among hundreds of thousands of clones, around 79% were seen once, and the ten largest hold roughly 10%. The sample consisted of memory CD4+ T cells sorted from blood. Subset in this sample: CD45RA-negative fraction. The source of these receptors is a man aged 30 to 45 in good health.

J is TRBJ2-5 and V is TRBV18; D may be TRBD1 or TRBD2 (6 bases each). The germline CDR1 and CDR2 sequences are KGHSH and LQKENI. The CDR3 loop spans 18 amino acids. Trimming removed 3 bases at V and 5 bases at J, with 25 bases between. CDR3 protein: CASSPNQVVGGQSETQYF. In DNA, the CDR3 is TGTGCCAGCTCACCGAACCAGGTGGTTGGGGGGCAGTCGGAGACCCAGTACTTC.

J is TRBJ2-2 and V is TRBV6-5; 12 nucleotides match TRBD1. The CDR3 is made up of 16 amino acids. The germline V gene has CDR1 MNHEY and CDR2 SVGAGI. V lost 2 bases and J lost 16; bases outside the gene matches: 14. CDR3 sequence: CASSYTGTGGAGEKFF. DNA for the CDR3: TGTGCCAGCAGTTACACCGGGACAGGGGGCGCCGGGGAAAAGTTTTTT.

The chain employs TRBV7-2 and TRBJ2-1, with 10 bases that match TRBD2. Germline CDR1 reads SGHTA; CDR2 reads FQGNSA. V shed 6 bases and J 4 bases; nucleotides not matched to a gene: 6. The CDR3 spans 15 residues. The CDR3 nucleotides are TGTGCCAGCAGTCTCGCTAGCGGGAGATACAATGAGCAGTTCTTC. As protein: CASSLASGRYNEQFF. Combining the CDR3 with reference TRBV7-2 and TRBJ2-1 gives the whole variable domain GAGVSQSPSNKVTEKGKDVELRCDPISGHTALYWYRQSLGQGLEFLIYFQGNSAPDKSGLPSDRFSAERTGGSVSTLTIQRTQQEDSAVYLCASSLASGRYNEQFFGPGTRLTVL.

This clone was found once. The V and J genes are TRBV5-4 and TRBJ1-1, with D unresolved. Germline CDR1 reads SGHNT; CDR2 reads YYREEE (reference sequence). This CDR3 is built from 15 residues. Trimming cost V 4 bases and J 1 base, with 14 bases left between them. The CDR3 DNA follows: TGTGCCAGCAGCCCGAATGGCGGCGGGAACACTGAAGCTTTCTTT. Residues: CASSPNGGGNTEAFF.

The chain combines TRBV5-8 with TRBJ2-3, with 9 bases identical to TRBD2. V dropped 3 bases and J dropped 2; count of bases not matched to a gene: 7. The CDR3 has 16 residues. Germline-derived CDR1 and CDR2 are SGHTS and YDEGEE. The CDR3 DNA follows: TGTGCCAGCAGCTATTGGACTAGCGCCAACACAGATACGCAGTATTTT. This sequence encodes CASSYWTSANTDTQYF.

The chain couples TRBV29-1 to TRBJ2-5; D gene uncertain. V was shortened by 6 bases and J by 6 bases, with 14 bases between the two germline ends. In germline, CDR1 is SQVTM, CDR2 ANQGSEA. CDR3 size: 12 residues. The CDR3 is CSVIDGHQTQYF. CDR3 nucleotides: TGCAGCGTAATAGACGGGCACCAGACCCAGTACTTC.

The CDR3 DNA follows: TGTGCCAGCAGTTCCAGGCGGGGCTACACCTTC. As protein: CASSSRRGYTF. The chain has TRBV28 and TRBJ1-2; D not certain. CDR1 MDHEN and CDR2 SYDVKM come from the germline V gene. This CDR3 spans 11 amino acids. With 4 bases removed from V and 8 bases from J, the gap between germline ends came to 8 bases.

In this sample, this clone turned up many times. CDR3 in amino acids: CASKNTGIGNEQFF. The DNA of the CDR3 is TGTGCCAGTAAAAATACAGGGATTGGTAATGAGCAGTTCTTC. V gene TRBV2 combines with J gene TRBJ2-1, with D possibly TRBD1 on 6 matching bases. This CDR3 has 14 residues. Germline assignment: CDR1 SNHLY and CDR2 FYNNEI. With 9 bases removed from V and 7 bases from J, the gap between germline ends came to 19 bases.

A few counts support this clone. The chain joins TRBV10-3 to TRBJ2-1, with D perhaps matching TRBD2 (6 bases). Per the germline V gene, CDR1 is ENHRY and CDR2 is SYGVKD. This CDR3 region has 17 residues. V lost 0 bases and J lost 4, with 16 bases in between. CDR3 in DNA: TGTGCCATCAGTGAGTCGGTGGGGGGAGAGGGGTACAATGAGCAGTTCTTC. Protein sequence: CAISESVGGEGYNEQFF.

V and J are TRBV2 and TRBJ2-7; the D call may be TRBD1 or TRBD2 (5 bases each). The V gene lost 6 bases and the J gene lost 5 bases, with 29 bases spanning the gap. CDR1 and CDR2 (germline): SNHLY, FYNNEI. The CDR3 runs 18 residues. This CDR3 reads CASSERGSTTPWGNEQYF. The CDR3 DNA is TGTGCCAGCAGCGAGCGCGGGTCTACAACACCCTGGGGCAACGAGCAGTACTTC.

This clone was seen a few times. J is TRBJ1-4 and V is TRBV19, with D possibly TRBD1 on 5 matching bases. The germline CDR1 and CDR2 sequences are LNHDA and SQIVND (reference sequence). The CDR3 is made up of 17 amino acids. V was clipped by 5 bases and J by 6 bases, with 22 bases between them. CDR3 residues: CASSPTSRDSGYEKLFF. CDR3 coding DNA: TGTGCCAGTAGTCCCACGTCCCGTGACAGTGGCTATGAAAAACTGTTTTTT.

The V and J genes are TRBV5-4 and TRBJ1-4, with D unclear. CDR1 is SGHNT, CDR2 YYREEE, per germline (reference sequence). Deletions cut 0 bases from V and 1 base from J, with 7 bases between. The CDR3 is made up of 15 amino acids. CDR3 in DNA: TGTGCCAGCAGCTTGGATCCGGGAACTAATGAAAAACTGTTTTTT. Its translation: CASSLDPGTNEKLFF.

This clone has only a few counts. The chain couples TRBV5-5 to TRBJ2-3; 11 bases map to TRBD2. There are 18 residues in the CDR3. The J segment lost 0 bases and the V segment lost 4 bases, leaving 10 bases of the junction unmatched. Germline CDR1 is SGHKS and CDR2 is YYEKEE (reference sequence). The chain's CDR3 is CASSLRLAGTTSTDTQYF. The CDR3 nucleotides are TGTGCCAGCAGCCTAAGACTAGCGGGGACGACTAGCACAGATACGCAGTATTTT.

Remarks on this clone: The identical CDR3 is also encoded by other nucleotide sequences in the sample. The rearrangement uses TRBV28 and TRBJ2-2; D uncertain. V was shortened by 5 bases and J by 5 bases, with 6 bases between the two germline ends. The length of the CDR3 is 12 residues. Germline assignment: CDR1 MDHEN and CDR2 SYDVKM. CDR3 DNA sequence: TGTGCCAGCAGTCTATTAACCGGGGAGCTGTTTTTT. The encoded protein is CASSLLTGELFF.

A few counts support this clone. V gene TRBV7-8 combines with J gene TRBJ2-5; D gene ambiguous. The CDR3 extends over 14 amino acids. Germline V gene lookup returns CDR1 SGHVS and CDR2 FQNEAQ. Trimming pared 4 bases from V and 2 bases from J, leaving 11 bases between. CDR3 DNA sequence: TGTGCCAGCAGCTCGCCAACAAGACAAGAGACCCAGTACTTC. Translating gives CASSSPTRQETQYF.

The rearrangement joins TRBV5-1 to TRBJ2-5; D not resolved. This CDR3 is built from 14 residues. Germline V gene sequence: CDR1 SGHRS, CDR2 YFSETQ. V lost 0 bases and J lost 5, with 11 bases in between. CDR3 sequence: CASSLGATWETQYF. DNA of the CDR3: TGCGCCAGCAGCTTGGGTGCTACCTGGGAGACCCAGTACTTC.

A remark on this clone: Additional DNA sequences in this sample encode the identical CDR3. This chain joins TRBV11-3 and TRBJ2-7, with no clear D. The V and J ends lost 0 bases and 4 bases respectively, with 4 bases between them. The CDR3 has 12 amino acids. Per the germline V gene, CDR1 is SGHNT and CDR2 is YENEEA. Written as DNA, the CDR3 is TGTGCCAGCAGCTTAGATGGTTACGAGCAGTACTTC. Its translation is CASSLDGYEQYF. Full variable domain (rest looked up from reference TRBV11-3 and TRBJ2-7): EAGVVQSPRYKIIEKKQPVAFWCNPISGHNTLYWYLQNLGQGPELLIRYENEEAVDDSQLPKDRFSAERLKGVDSTLKIQPAELGDSAVYLCASSLDGYEQYFGPGTRLTVT.